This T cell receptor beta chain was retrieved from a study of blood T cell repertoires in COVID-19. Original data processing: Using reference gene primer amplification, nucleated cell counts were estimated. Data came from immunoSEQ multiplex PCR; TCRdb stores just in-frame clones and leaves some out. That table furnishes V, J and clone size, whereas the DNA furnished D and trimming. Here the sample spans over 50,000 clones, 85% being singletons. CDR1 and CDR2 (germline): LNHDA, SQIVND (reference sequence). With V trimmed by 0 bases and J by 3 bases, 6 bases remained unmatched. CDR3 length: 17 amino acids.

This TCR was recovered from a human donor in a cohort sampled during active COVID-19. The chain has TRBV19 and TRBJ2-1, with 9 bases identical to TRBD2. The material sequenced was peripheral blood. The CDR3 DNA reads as TGTGCCAGTAGTATAGAGGGAGCGGGAGGATACTACAATGAGCAGTTCTTC. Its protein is CASSIEGAGGYYNEQFF.